What follows are 10 T cell receptor beta chains derived from one specimen sequenced in a study of early T cells in non-severe SARS-CoV-2 infection (dated by TCRdb to 2020 to 2022). The receptor library was made with 5' RACE. TCRdb names NextSeq 500 as the instrument used. Through fastp at Q25 and MiXCR, TCRdb rebuilt clones from the public reads, retaining in-frame beta chains. Rows are unified per CDR3 protein, each entry keeping the most common DNA and genes. The sample records approximately 65,000 distinct CDR3 sequences, roughly a tenth of which are singletons. Approximately 5.9% of the sample rests with the top ten. Sequencing input: whole blood. These receptors originate from an adult who was a healthcare worker with PCR-confirmed SARS-CoV-2 infection or an uninfected control (not recorded which).

The chain carries TRBV29-1 and TRBJ2-1; no firm D call. Deletions cut 6 bases from V and 10 bases from J, with 22 bases between. The CDR3 contains 14 residues. CDR1 is SQVTM and CDR2 is ANQGSEA in the germline V gene. The CDR3 loop is CSVWHDPQINEQFF. CDR3 DNA sequence: TGCAGCGTCTGGCACGACCCCCAGATAAACGAGCAGTTCTTC.

The gene calls are TRBV28 and TRBJ2-7; 11 nucleotides line up with TRBD2. V dropped 8 bases and J dropped 1; count of bases not matched to a gene: 19. The length of the CDR3 is 19 residues. Germline CDR1 is MDHEN and CDR2 is SYDVKM. The CDR3 reads CASATWTAPTSGASYEQYF. The CDR3 nucleotides are TGTGCCAGCGCGACCTGGACAGCCCCGACTAGCGGGGCTTCCTACGAGCAGTACTTC. Full variable domain (outside the CDR3, taken from reference TRBV28 and TRBJ2-7): DVKVTQSSRYLVKRTGEKVFLECVQDMDHENMFWYRQDPGLGLRLIYFSYDVKMKEKGDIPEGYSVSREKKERFSLILESASTNQTSMYLCASATWTAPTSGASYEQYFGPGTRLTVT.

V is TRBV10-3 and J is TRBJ2-1, with D unresolved. Between the trimmed V and J ends, which lost 6 bases and 0 bases, there was a span of 9 bases. Germline lookup yields CDR1 ENHRY and CDR2 SYGVKD. This CDR3 has 14 amino acids. CDR3 coding DNA: TGTGCCATCAGGACTGACGACTCCTACAATGAGCAGTTCTTC. This encodes CAIRTDDSYNEQFF.

This clonotype was counted at least ten times. The chain joins TRBV19 to TRBJ2-2; D unresolved. Germline CDR1 and CDR2: LNHDA and SQIVND (reference sequence). The ends were cut back, 10 bases at V and 4 bases at J, with 13 bases in the middle. The CDR3 sequence is 13 residues long. The CDR3 coding sequence is TGTGCCACCGATGCCGGGCGCACCGGGGAGCTGTTTTTT. The encoded protein is CATDAGRTGELFF.

The rearrangement uses TRBV20-1 and TRBJ1-5, with 9 bases that match TRBD1. This CDR3 is 16 amino acids long. The trim removed 1 base at V and 6 bases at J, leaving 10 bases unmatched. CDR1 and CDR2 (germline): DFQATT, SNEGSKA (reference sequence). This chain's CDR3 is CSARAQRDRESQPQHF. As DNA, the CDR3 is TGCAGTGCTAGAGCCCAGAGGGACAGGGAATCTCAGCCCCAGCATTTT.

In this sample, this clonotype turned up a few times. The rearrangement uses TRBV24-1 and TRBJ2-5; the match to TRBD1 covers 9 bases. V trimming: 6 bases; J trimming: 2 bases; junction bases outside the gene matches: 6. This CDR3 has 15 residues. Germline V gene lookup returns CDR1 KGHDR and CDR2 SFDVKD. In DNA, the CDR3 is TGTGCCACCAGTCGGGGGGACAGGGAGCAAGAGACCCAGTACTTC. Translating it yields CATSRGDREQETQYF.

The J gene is TRBJ1-1, the V gene TRBV28; D not certain. Germline values: CDR1 MDHEN, CDR2 SYDVKM. This CDR3 has 15 amino acids. V was pared by 9 bases and J by 1 base, with 18 bases between. In nucleotides, the CDR3 is TGTGCCAGTACTACCTTGAGTTCGTCGAACACTGAAGCTTTCTTT. It codes for CASTTLSSSNTEAFF.

There are many counts of this clonotype. This sequence joins TRBV28 and TRBJ2-7; 7 bases align to TRBD2. The length of the CDR3 is 11 residues. The junction had 8 bases not matched to a gene; V was cut back by 8 bases and J by 10 bases. Looked up from germline, CDR1 is MDHEN and CDR2 is SYDVKM. The CDR3 region has the DNA TGTGCCAGCGGCCTAGCGGCTAAACAGTACTTC. Translated: CASGLAAKQYF.

This clonotype was counted at least ten times. V gene TRBV15 combines with J gene TRBJ1-1, with D unclear. The germline V and J ends were trimmed by 4 bases and 0 bases, with 3 bases remaining between them. The germline V gene has CDR1 LNHNV and CDR2 YYDKDF (reference sequence). The CDR3 is 12 residues long. The CDR3 region has the DNA TGTGCCACCAGCACGGTGAACACTGAAGCTTTCTTT. Translated: CATSTVNTEAFF.

This clonotype appeared many times. The CDR3 DNA sequence: TGTGCCAGCAGCATCTTAGCCCTAGCGTACAATGAGCAGTTCTTC. Protein sequence: CASSILALAYNEQFF. The V and J genes are TRBV9 and TRBJ2-1; D is possibly TRBD2 (6 bases). Trimming took 4 bases from V and 4 from J, leaving 15 bases between them. This CDR3 spans 15 amino acids. Germline V CDR1 and CDR2: SGDLS, YYNGEE.